These 18 T cell receptor beta chains were all obtained from the same sample, sequenced in a study of T-cell reconstitution after alpha-beta-depleted transplantation in children. TCRbeta library construction was performed incorporating unique molecular identifiers. In TCRdb, the PCR reads were re-called with MiXCR into one record per CDR3 protein. The data hold about 230,000 distinct CDR3 sequences, with more than 10% observed a single time. The input for sequencing was PBMCs from the stem cell graft donor, taken from the stem cell graft. The receptors derive from a human donor who donated a stem cell graft to a child with acute lymphoblastic leukemia.

This clonotype came up many times. This chain connects TRBV29-1 to TRBJ2-3, with D unclear. This CDR3 has 10 residues. CDR1 is SQVTM, CDR2 ANQGSEA, per germline. Trimming pared 6 bases from V and 1 base from J, leaving 2 bases between. This CDR3 reads CSVRTDTQYF. The CDR3 DNA sequence: TGCAGCGTCCGCACAGATACGCAGTATTTT.

As for this clonotype: With a much larger clone just one base away, this may be a read error. CDR3 DNA: TGTGCCAGCAGTGGGACAAGGGGGAGTCAGTACTTC. Protein sequence: CASSGTRGSQYF. This chain connects TRBV27 to TRBJ2-4; D is perhaps TRBD1 (6 bases). V lost 5 bases to trimming and J lost 12 bases, with 14 bases between them. Germline values: CDR1 MNHEY, CDR2 SMNVEV (reference sequence). The CDR3 has 12 amino acids.

This clonotype was seen at least ten times. The chain links TRBV6-2 or TRBV6-3 to TRBJ1-1; D is unclear. Germline values: CDR1 MNHEY, CDR2 SVGEGT. V was pared by 5 bases and J by 0 bases, with 10 bases between. The CDR3 runs to 14 residues. In DNA, the CDR3 is TGTGCCAGCAGTCCGAACACCGTGAACACTGAAGCTTTCTTT. Amino acid sequence: CASSPNTVNTEAFF.

A few counts support this clonotype. V is TRBV6-5 and J is TRBJ1-1, with a tentative D call TRBD1 (5 bases). V was pared by 2 bases and J by 0 bases, with 7 bases between. This CDR3 has 14 amino acids. Germline CDR1 is MNHEY and CDR2 is SVGAGI. Here the CDR3 reads CASSYGRVNTEAFF. CDR3 nucleotides: TGTGCCAGCAGTTACGGCAGGGTGAACACTGAAGCTTTCTTT.

This clonotype was counted ten times or more. The chain combines TRBV12-3 or TRBV12-4 with TRBJ2-6; D is perhaps TRBD2 (5 bases). Trimming left V 5 bases short and J 3 bases short, with 14 bases between. This CDR3 has 16 residues. The CDR3 sequence: CASSPRVFDGANVLTF. Written as DNA, the CDR3 is TGTGCCAGCAGTCCGAGGGTTTTTGATGGGGCCAACGTCCTGACTTTC.

This clonotype appeared many times. For the CDR3, the DNA is TGCAGCTCTGATGTACAGGGGGCCGGGGGAGATACGCAGTATTTT. Protein: CSSDVQGAGGDTQYF. V usage is TRBV29-1 and J usage is TRBJ2-3, with 9 bases fitting TRBD1. This CDR3 has 15 residues. Per the germline V gene, CDR1 is SQVTM and CDR2 is ANQGSEA. Losses at the gene ends were 8 bases for V and 5 bases for J; bases not matched to a gene: 14.

This clonotype was recorded a few times. V gene TRBV20-1 combines with J gene TRBJ2-7, with TRBD1 matching 9 bases. The germline CDR1 and CDR2 sequences are DFQATT and SNEGSKA (reference sequence). The CDR3 runs to 14 residues. Trimming took 5 bases from V and 3 from J; bases not matched to a gene: 8. In DNA form, the CDR3 reads TGCAGTGCTTGGGGACAGGGAAGGGGCTACGAGCAGTACTTC. Protein: CSAWGQGRGYEQYF.

This clonotype was picked up many times. The genes are TRBV6-1 and TRBJ2-6; 8 bases map to TRBD1. This CDR3 contains 17 residues. The V gene end was trimmed by 6 bases and the J gene end by 0 bases; junction bases not matched to a gene: 7. The germline gives CDR1 MNHNS, CDR2 SASEGT. DNA for the CDR3: TGTGCCAGCAGCCAGGGACAGGAGTTCTCTGGGGCCAACGTCCTGACTTTC. Amino acid sequence: CASSQGQEFSGANVLTF.

At least ten counts were recorded for this clonotype. The CDR3: CSAYGQGYGYTF. CDR3 nucleotides: TGCAGTGCCTATGGACAGGGCTATGGCTACACCTTC. The chain links TRBV20-1 to TRBJ1-2; 8 bases fit TRBD1. V gave up 6 bases and J gave up 4 bases; unmatched junction bases: 4. The CDR3 spans 12 residues. Germline CDR1 reads DFQATT; CDR2 reads SNEGSKA (reference sequence).

This clonotype has ten or more counts. The chain uses TRBV27 and TRBJ1-5, with no clear D. In germline, CDR1 is MNHEY, CDR2 SMNVEV (reference sequence). The CDR3 runs 13 residues. Trimming pared 7 bases from V and 5 bases from J, leaving 12 bases between. CDR3 bases: TGTGCCAGCACTACCGGACGGGATCAGCCCCAGCATTTT. This codes for CASTTGRDQPQHF.

Ten or more counts support this clonotype. The V gene is TRBV20-1, the J gene TRBJ1-5; D is ambiguous. Trimming left V 4 bases short and J 0 bases short, with 10 bases between. The CDR3 covers 14 residues. Per the germline V gene, CDR1 is DFQATT and CDR2 is SNEGSKA (reference sequence). The CDR3 is CSAKDGYSNQPQHF. The CDR3 nucleotides are TGCAGTGCTAAGGACGGGTATAGCAATCAGCCCCAGCATTTT.

In this sample, this clonotype turned up many times. DNA of the CDR3: TGTGCCAGCAGCCTACTACAGGGAGGTGGTACTGAAGCTTTCTTT. Amino acids: CASSLLQGGGTEAFF. The J gene is TRBJ1-1, the V gene TRBV4-2; a possible D gene is TRBD1 (6 bases). Germline V lookup: CDR1 LGHNA, CDR2 YNFKEQ. The CDR3 is 15 residues long. Deletions cut 4 bases from V and 5 bases from J, with 17 bases between.

Comments on this clonotype: A much larger clone lies a single base off, so this may be a read error. The V gene is TRBV7-2, the J gene TRBJ2-3; D gene uncertain. The CDR3 is made up of 15 amino acids. Germline CDR1 SGHTA, CDR2 FQGNSA. The chain's CDR3 is CASGLVSGGTDTQYF. The CDR3 DNA reads TGTGCCAGCGGCTTAGTTTCGGGCGGCACAGATACGCAGTATTTT. The full variable domain, with the rest looked up from reference TRBV7-2 and TRBJ2-3, is GAGVSQSPSNKVTEKGKDVELRCDPISGHTALYWYRQSLGQGLEFLIYFQGNSAPDKSGLPSDRFSAERTGGSVSTLTIQRTQQEDSAVYLCASGLVSGGTDTQYFGPGTRLTVL.

This clonotype has at least ten counts. One end of the junction does not line up with germline, which may come from a read error. This chain connects TRBV7-2 to TRBJ1-1; no definite D call. Germline values: CDR1 SGHTA, CDR2 FQGNSA. CDR3 length: 11 residues. The CDR3 region has the DNA TGTGCCAGCAGCTTAGCGAACCGGTTCTTTTTT. This sequence encodes CASSLANRFFF.

This chain uses TRBV4-2 with TRBJ2-3; D gene ambiguous. The CDR3 spans 12 residues. The V gene's germline CDR1 is LGHNA and CDR2 YNFKEQ. V was cut by 4 bases and J by 6 bases, with 8 bases left in between. CDR3 sequence: CASSRYMDTQYF. DNA of the CDR3: TGTGCCAGCAGCCGATATATGGATACGCAGTATTTT.

This clonotype occurred a few times. For the CDR3, the DNA is TGTGCCAGCAGCTTCCGGGACAGACCCTACGAGCAGTACTTC. Translated, it gives CASSFRDRPYEQYF. The J gene is TRBJ2-7, the V gene TRBV7-9, with 7 bases that match TRBD1. The ends lost 3 bases at V and 2 bases at J; junction bases unmatched: 4. The germline V gene encodes CDR1 SEHNR and CDR2 FQNEAQ (reference sequence). This CDR3 contains 14 residues.

The chain employs TRBV27 and TRBJ2-3, with TRBD1 identical over 7 bases. Germline CDR1 and CDR2: MNHEY and SMNVEV (reference sequence). J was trimmed by 3 bases and V by 1 base; bases with no gene match: 7. There are 16 residues in the CDR3. The CDR3 DNA reads TGTGCCAGCAGTTTATTTCTAGCAGGGGGAACAGATACGCAGTATTTT. It translates to CASSLFLAGGTDTQYF.

This clonotype was recorded at least ten times. The V call is TRBV20-1, the J call TRBJ2-1, with 8 bases fitting TRBD2. The CDR3 is made up of 16 amino acids. The V gene end was trimmed by 0 bases and the J gene end by 3 bases; junction bases not matched to a gene: 7. Germline V gene lookup returns CDR1 DFQATT and CDR2 SNEGSKA (reference sequence). The CDR3 sequence is CSARDLALADYNEQFF. The CDR3 DNA follows: TGCAGTGCTAGAGATTTGGCACTAGCGGACTACAATGAGCAGTTCTTC.